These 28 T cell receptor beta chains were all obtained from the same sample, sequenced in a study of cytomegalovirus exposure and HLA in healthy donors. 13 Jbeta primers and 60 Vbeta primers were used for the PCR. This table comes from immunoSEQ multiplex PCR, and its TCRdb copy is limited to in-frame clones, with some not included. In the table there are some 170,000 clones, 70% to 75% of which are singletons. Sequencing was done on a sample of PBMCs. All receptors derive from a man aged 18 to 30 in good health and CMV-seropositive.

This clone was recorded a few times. For the CDR3, the DNA is TGTGCCAGTAGTACGGACGGGGGCAATCAGCCCCAGCATTTT. Amino acid sequence: CASSTDGGNQPQHF. J is TRBJ1-5 and V is TRBV19; D gene unclear. This CDR3 has 14 residues. The germline gives CDR1 LNHDA, CDR2 SQIVND (reference sequence). V lost 4 bases, J lost 2 bases, and 9 bases lay in between.

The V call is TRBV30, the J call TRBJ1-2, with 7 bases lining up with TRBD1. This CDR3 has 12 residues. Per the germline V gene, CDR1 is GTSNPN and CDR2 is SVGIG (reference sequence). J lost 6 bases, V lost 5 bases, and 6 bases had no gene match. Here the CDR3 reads CAWVRGTDGYTF. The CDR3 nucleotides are TGTGCCTGGGTCCGGGGGACAGATGGCTACACCTTC.

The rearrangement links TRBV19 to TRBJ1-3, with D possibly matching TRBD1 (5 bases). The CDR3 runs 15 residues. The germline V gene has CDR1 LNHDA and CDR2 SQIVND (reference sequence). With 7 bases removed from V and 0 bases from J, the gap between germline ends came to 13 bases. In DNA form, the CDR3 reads TGTGCCAGTACCTCAAGACAGAGCTCTGGAAACACCATATATTTT. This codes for CASTSRQSSGNTIYF.

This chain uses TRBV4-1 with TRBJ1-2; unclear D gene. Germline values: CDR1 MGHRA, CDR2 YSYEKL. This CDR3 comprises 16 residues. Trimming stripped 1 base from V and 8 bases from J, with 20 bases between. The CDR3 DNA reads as TGCGCCAGCAGCCAAGTGCCCGAGGCCACATCTCAAGGCTACACCTTC. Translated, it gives CASSQVPEATSQGYTF.

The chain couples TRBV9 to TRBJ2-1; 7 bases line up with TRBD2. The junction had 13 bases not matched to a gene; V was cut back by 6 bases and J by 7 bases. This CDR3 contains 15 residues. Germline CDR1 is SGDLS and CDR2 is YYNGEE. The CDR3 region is CASTLGQRGGNEQFF. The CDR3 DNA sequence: TGTGCCAGCACCCTTGGCCAGCGGGGTGGGAATGAGCAGTTCTTC. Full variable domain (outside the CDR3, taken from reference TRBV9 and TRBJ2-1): DSGVTQTPKHLITATGQRVTLRCSPRSGDLSVYWYQQSLDQGLQFLIQYYNGEERAKGNILERFSAQQFPDLHSELNLSSLELGDSALYFCASTLGQRGGNEQFFGPGTRLTVL.

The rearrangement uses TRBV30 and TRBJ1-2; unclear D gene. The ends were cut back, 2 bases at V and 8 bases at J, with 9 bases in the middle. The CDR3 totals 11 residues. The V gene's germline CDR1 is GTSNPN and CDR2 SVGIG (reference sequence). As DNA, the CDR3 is TGTGCCTGGAGTCTGACTAAGGGCTACACCTTC. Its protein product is CAWSLTKGYTF. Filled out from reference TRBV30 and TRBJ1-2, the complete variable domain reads SQTIHQWPATLVQPVGSPLSLECTVEGTSNPNLYWYRQAAGRGLQLLFYSVGIGQISSEVPQNLSASRPQDRQFILSSKKLLLSDSGFYLCAWSLTKGYTFGSGTRLTVV.

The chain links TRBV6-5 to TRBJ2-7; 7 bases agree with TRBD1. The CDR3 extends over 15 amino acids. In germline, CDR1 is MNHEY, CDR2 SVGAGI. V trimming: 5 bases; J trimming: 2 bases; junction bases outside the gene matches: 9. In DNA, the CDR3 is TGTGCCAGCAGTGGATACAGGGGTCACACCTACGAGCAGTACGTC. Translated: CASSGYRGHTYEQYV.

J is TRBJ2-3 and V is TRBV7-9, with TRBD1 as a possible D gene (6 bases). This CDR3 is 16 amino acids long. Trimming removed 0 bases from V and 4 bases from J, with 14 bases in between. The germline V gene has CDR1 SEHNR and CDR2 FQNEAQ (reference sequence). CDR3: CASSLAQGPLADTQYF. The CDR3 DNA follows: TGTGCCAGCAGCTTAGCCCAGGGGCCTCTCGCAGATACGCAGTATTTT.

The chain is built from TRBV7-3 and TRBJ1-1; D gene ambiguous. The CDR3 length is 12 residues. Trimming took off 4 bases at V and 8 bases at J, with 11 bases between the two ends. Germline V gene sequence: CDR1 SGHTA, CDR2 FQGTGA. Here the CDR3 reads CASSSYSPEAFF. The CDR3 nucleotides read TGTGCCAGCAGCTCCTACTCGCCAGAAGCTTTCTTT.

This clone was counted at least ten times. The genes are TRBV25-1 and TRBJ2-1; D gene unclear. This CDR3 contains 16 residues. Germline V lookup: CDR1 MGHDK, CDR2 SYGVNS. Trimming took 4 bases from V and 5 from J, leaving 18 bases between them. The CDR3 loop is CASSATSPPPNNEQFF. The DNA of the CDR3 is TGTGCCAGCAGTGCGACATCGCCGCCGCCAAACAATGAGCAGTTCTTC.

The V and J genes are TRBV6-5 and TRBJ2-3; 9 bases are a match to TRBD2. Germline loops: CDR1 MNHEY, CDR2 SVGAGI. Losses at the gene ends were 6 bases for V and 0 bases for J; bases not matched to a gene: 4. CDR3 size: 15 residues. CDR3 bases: TGTGCCAGCAGCCGACTAGCGGTTAGCACAGATACGCAGTATTTT. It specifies CASSRLAVSTDTQYF.

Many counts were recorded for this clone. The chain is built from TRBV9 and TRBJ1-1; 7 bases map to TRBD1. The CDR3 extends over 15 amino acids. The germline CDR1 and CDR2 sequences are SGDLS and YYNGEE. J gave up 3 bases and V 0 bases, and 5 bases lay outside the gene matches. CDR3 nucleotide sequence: TGTGCCAGCAGCGTAGGGGGGGACAGAGACACTGAAGCTTTCTTT. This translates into CASSVGGDRDTEAFF.

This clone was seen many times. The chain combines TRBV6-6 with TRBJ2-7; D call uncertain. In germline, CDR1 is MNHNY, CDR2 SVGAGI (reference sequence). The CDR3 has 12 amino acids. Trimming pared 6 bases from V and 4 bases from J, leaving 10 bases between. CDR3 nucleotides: TGTGCCAGCAGCCTAGACGGTTACGAGCAGTACGTC. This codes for CASSLDGYEQYV.

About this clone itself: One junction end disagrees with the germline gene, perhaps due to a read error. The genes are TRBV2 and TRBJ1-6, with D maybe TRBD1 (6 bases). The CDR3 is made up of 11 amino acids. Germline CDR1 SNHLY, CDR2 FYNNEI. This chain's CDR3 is CASSGEGHPRF. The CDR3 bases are TGTGCCAGCAGTGGGGAGGGACACCCACGCTTT.

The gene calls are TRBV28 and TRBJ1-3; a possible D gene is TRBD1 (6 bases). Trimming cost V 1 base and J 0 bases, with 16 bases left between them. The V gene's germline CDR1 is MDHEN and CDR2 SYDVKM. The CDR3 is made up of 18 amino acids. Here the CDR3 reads CASSLYIGQPSSGNTIYF. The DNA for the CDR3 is TGTGCCAGCAGTTTATATATAGGACAGCCGAGCTCTGGAAACACCATATATTTT.

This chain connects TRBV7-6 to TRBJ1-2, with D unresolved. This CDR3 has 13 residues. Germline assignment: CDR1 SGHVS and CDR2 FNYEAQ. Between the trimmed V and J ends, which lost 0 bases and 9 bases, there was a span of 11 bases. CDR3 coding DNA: TGTGCCAGCAGCTTAGCAGGGTGGAGGCGCTACACCTTC. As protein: CASSLAGWRRYTF.

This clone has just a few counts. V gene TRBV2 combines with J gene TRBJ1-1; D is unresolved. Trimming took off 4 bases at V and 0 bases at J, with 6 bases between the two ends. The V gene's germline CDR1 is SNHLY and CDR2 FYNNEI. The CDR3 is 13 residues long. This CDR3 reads CASSVPMNTEAFF. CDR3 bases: TGTGCCAGCAGTGTTCCCATGAACACTGAAGCTTTCTTT.

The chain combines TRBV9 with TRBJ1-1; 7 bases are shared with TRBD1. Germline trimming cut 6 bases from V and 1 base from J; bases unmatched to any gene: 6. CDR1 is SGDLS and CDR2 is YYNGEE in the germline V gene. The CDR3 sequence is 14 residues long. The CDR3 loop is CASKTGTANTEAFF. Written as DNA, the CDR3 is TGTGCCAGCAAAACCGGGACAGCGAACACTGAAGCTTTCTTT.

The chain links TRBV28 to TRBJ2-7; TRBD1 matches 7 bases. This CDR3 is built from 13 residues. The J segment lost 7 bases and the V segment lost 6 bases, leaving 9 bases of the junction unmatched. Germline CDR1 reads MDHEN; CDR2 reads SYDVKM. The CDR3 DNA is TGTGCCAGCAGGACCACAGGGGAGTGGGAGCAGTACGTC. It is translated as CASRTTGEWEQYV.

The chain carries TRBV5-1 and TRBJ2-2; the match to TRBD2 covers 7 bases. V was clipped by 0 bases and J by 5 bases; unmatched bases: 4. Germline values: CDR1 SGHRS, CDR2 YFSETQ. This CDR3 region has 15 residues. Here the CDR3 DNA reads TGCGCCAGCAGCTTGGGCGGGAGTAGGACCGGGGAGCTGTTTTTT. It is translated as CASSLGGSRTGELFF.

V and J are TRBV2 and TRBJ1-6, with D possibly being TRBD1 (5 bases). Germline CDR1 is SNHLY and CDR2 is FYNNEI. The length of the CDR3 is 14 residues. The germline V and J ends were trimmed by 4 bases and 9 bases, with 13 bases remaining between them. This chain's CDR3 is CASSGAREVSPLHF. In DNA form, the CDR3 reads TGTGCCAGCAGTGGGGCCAGGGAGGTTTCACCCCTCCACTTT.

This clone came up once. CDR3 in DNA: TGTGCCACCAGCAGAGATTTGGAGGAATTGGACTATGGCTACACCTTC. The encoded protein is CATSRDLEELDYGYTF. The V gene is TRBV15, the J gene TRBJ1-2; no reliable D call. The CDR3 runs 16 residues. V was pared by 0 bases and J by 3 bases, with 14 bases between. Germline values: CDR1 LNHNV, CDR2 YYDKDF (reference sequence).

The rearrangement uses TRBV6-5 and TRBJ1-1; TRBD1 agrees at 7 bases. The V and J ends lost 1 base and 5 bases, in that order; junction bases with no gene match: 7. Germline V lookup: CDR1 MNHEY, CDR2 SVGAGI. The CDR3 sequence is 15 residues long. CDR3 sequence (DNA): TGTGCCAGCAGTTACTTCCGACAGGGTCGGACTGAAGCTTTCTTT. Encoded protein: CASSYFRQGRTEAFF.

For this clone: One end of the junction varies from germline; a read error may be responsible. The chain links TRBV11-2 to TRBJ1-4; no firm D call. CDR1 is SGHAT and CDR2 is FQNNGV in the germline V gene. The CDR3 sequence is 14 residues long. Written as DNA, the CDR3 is TGTGCCAGCAGCTTTTCCATCGAGTATGAAAACCTGTTTTTT. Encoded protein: CASSFSIEYENLFF.

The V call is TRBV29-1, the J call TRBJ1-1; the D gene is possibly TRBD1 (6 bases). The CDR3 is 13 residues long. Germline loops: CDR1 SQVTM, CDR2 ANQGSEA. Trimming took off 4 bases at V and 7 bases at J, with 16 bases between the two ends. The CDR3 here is CSVATGIGSEAFF. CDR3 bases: TGCAGCGTTGCTACAGGGATTGGGAGTGAAGCTTTCTTT.

For the CDR3, the DNA is TGCGCCAGCAGCTTGGGTTTCGAAGGGGGTCGGGAGACCCAGTACTTC. This sequence encodes CASSLGFEGGRETQYF. J is TRBJ2-5 and V is TRBV5-1; D might be TRBD1 (6 bases). CDR3 size: 16 residues. V was pared by 0 bases and J by 5 bases, with 17 bases between. Germline V CDR1 and CDR2: SGHRS, YFSETQ.

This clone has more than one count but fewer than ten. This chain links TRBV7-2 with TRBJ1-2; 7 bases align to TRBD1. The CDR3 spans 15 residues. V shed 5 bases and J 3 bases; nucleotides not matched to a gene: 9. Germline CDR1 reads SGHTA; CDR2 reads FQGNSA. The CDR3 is CASSHPGQSDYGYTF. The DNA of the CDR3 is TGTGCCAGCAGCCACCCGGGACAGTCCGACTATGGCTACACCTTC.

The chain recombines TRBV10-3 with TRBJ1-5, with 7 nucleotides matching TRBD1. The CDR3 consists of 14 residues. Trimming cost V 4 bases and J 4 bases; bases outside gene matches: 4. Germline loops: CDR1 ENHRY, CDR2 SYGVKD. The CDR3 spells CAISGQGGNQPQHF. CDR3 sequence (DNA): TGTGCCATCAGTGGACAGGGTGGAAATCAGCCCCAGCATTTT.